Below, one TCR beta chain is given with its context. The antigen is undetermined. Germline trimming cut 2 bases from V and 13 bases from J; bases unmatched to any gene: 11. Germline-derived CDR1 and CDR2 are MNHNS and SASEGT. This CDR3 region has 15 residues. A CD45RA-negative memory subset and a CD45RA+ naive subset were separated from the CD4+ cells. The data belong to a study of shared clonotypes between healthy human individuals. About the research overall: Used for every donor were three CD4 naive, three CD4 memory, two CD8 naive and one CD8 memory plate.

Study outcomes and limitations: There were few donors, and this limited the genetic and exposure-history diversity represented.

Profiled with immunoSEQ multiplex PCR; TCRdb holds only in-frame clones, not every one. The repertoire includes more than 2,000,000 clones, roughly 92% of them detected once, and roughly 0.15% sits in the top ten. The sequence was obtained from a man aged 18 to 30 in good health. The sequenced sample was naive CD4+ T cells sorted from blood. The subset here: CD45RA+ positively selected. The chain uses TRBV6-1 and TRBJ1-6, with 7 bases that match TRBD1. The CDR3 DNA follows: TGTGCCAGCAGTGAAACCGACAGGGTGCCTAAGCCCCTCCACTTT. It yields the protein CASSETDRVPKPLHF.